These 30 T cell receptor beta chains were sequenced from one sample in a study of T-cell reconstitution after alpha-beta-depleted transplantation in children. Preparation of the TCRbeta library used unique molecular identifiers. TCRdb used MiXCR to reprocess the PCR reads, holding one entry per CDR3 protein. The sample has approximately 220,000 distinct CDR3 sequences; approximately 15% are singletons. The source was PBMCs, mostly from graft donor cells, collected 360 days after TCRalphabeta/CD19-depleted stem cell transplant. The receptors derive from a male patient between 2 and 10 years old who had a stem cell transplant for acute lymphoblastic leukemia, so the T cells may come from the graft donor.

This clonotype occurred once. The DNA for the CDR3 is TGTGCCAGCAGCCGGTCGGGAGCGCGCAATGAGCAGTTCTTC. Residues: CASSRSGARNEQFF. J is TRBJ2-1 and V is TRBV9, with a possible D match to TRBD2 (6 bases). V shed 4 bases and J shed 6 bases, with 14 bases lying between them. The germline V gene encodes CDR1 SGDLS and CDR2 YYNGEE. This CDR3 spans 14 amino acids.

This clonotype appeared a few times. CDR3 DNA: TGCAGTGCTGCCCCAGGGGCGGGACCGATAGATACGCAGTATTTT. It encodes CSAAPGAGPIDTQYF. The chain is built from TRBV20-1 and TRBJ2-3, with D tentatively TRBD1 or TRBD2 (6 bases each). Trimming stripped 5 bases from V and 5 bases from J, with 20 bases between. There are 15 residues in the CDR3. The germline V gene encodes CDR1 DFQATT and CDR2 SNEGSKA (reference sequence).

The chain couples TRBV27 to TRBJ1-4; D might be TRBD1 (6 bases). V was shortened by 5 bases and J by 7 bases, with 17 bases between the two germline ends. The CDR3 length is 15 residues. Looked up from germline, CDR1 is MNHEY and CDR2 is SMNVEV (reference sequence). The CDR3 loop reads CASSPEGGSGEKLFF. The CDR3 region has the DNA TGTGCCAGCAGTCCGGAGGGGGGGAGTGGTGAAAAACTGTTTTTT.

The CDR3 DNA sequence: TGCAGCGCCGGCCAAGAGACCCAGTACTTC. Translating it yields CSAGQETQYF. The rearrangement uses TRBV29-1 and TRBJ2-5; D uncertain. CDR1 is SQVTM, CDR2 ANQGSEA, per germline. V gave up 7 bases and J gave up 1 base, with 4 bases separating them. The CDR3 covers 10 residues.

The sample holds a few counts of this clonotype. The CDR3 DNA sequence: TGTGCCAGCAGCTTAGGCGCAGGGACGGACACCGGGGAGCTGTTTTTT. Its translation is CASSLGAGTDTGELFF. The chain recombines TRBV7-2 with TRBJ2-2; D is perhaps TRBD1 or TRBD2 (5 bases each). The CDR3 has 16 residues. Germline CDR1 is SGHTA and CDR2 is FQGNSA. V lost 1 base to trimming and J lost 3 bases, with 12 bases between them.

As DNA, the CDR3 is TGTGCCAGCAGTTACTCCTCCCGGGAGGTCGTTACGCAGTATTTT. Translated, it gives CASSYSSREVVTQYF. V gene TRBV6-5 combines with J gene TRBJ2-3, with TRBD2 identical over 7 bases. This CDR3 has 15 amino acids. CDR1 is MNHEY and CDR2 is SVGAGI in the germline V gene. V was pared by 0 bases and J by 8 bases, with 8 bases of the junction left unmatched.

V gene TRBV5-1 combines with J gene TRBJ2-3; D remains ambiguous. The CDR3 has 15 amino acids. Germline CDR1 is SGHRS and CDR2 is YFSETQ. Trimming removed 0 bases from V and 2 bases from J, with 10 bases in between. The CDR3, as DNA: TGCGCCAGCAGCTTGGACCTATCTCCCACAGATACGCAGTATTTT. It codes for CASSLDLSPTDTQYF.

For the CDR3, the DNA is TGTGCCAGCAGGTCGTTGGGGACAGACTACAATGAGCAGTTCTTC. It is translated as CASRSLGTDYNEQFF. The chain has TRBV12-3 or TRBV12-4 and TRBJ2-1; 7 bases align to TRBD1. CDR3 size: 15 residues. V shed 6 bases and J 3 bases; nucleotides not matched to a gene: 8.

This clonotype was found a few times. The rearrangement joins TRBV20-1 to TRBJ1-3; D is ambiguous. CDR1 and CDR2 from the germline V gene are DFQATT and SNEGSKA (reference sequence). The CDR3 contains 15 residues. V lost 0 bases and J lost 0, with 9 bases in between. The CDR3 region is CSARDKDSSGNTIYF. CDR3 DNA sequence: TGCAGTGCTAGAGATAAGGATTCCTCTGGAAACACCATATATTTT.

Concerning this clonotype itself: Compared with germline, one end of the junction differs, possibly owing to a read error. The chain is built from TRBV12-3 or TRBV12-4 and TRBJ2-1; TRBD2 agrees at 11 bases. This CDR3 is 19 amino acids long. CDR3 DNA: TGTACCAGCAGTTTAGCGCGTAGGGGACTAGCGGCATCCTACAATGAGCAGTTCTTC. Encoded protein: CTSSLARRGLAASYNEQFF.

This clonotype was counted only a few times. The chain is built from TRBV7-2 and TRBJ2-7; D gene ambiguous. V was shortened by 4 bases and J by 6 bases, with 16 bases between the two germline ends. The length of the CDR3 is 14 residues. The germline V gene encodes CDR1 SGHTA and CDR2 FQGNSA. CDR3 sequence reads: CASSYRLPGGEQYF. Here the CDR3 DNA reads TGTGCCAGCAGCTATAGACTTCCGGGTGGCGAGCAGTACTTC.

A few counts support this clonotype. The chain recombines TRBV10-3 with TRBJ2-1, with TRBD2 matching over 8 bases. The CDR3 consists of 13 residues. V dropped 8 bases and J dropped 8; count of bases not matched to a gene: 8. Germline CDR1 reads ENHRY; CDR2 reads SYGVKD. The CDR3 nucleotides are TGTGCCATCCTCACCAAGACTAGCGATGAGCAGTTCTTC. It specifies CAILTKTSDEQFF.

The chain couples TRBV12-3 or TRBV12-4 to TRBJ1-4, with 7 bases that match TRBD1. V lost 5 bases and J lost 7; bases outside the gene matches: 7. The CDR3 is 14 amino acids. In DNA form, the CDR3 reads TGTGCCAGCAGTCCAAGACAGGGAGGTGAAAAACTGTTTTTT. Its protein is CASSPRQGGEKLFF.

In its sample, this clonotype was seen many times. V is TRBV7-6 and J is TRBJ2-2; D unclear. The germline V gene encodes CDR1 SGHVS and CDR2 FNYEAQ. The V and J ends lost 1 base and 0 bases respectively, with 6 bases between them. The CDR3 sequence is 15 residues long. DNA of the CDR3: TGTGCCAGCAGCTTAGTCGGCTCGAACACCGGGGAGCTGTTTTTT. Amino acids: CASSLVGSNTGELFF. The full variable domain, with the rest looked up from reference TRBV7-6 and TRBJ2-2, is GAGVSQSPRYKVTKRGQDVALRCDPISGHVSLYWYRQALGQGPEFLTYFNYEAQQDKSGLPNDRFSAERPEGSISTLTIQRTEQRDSAMYRCASSLVGSNTGELFFGEGSRLTVL.

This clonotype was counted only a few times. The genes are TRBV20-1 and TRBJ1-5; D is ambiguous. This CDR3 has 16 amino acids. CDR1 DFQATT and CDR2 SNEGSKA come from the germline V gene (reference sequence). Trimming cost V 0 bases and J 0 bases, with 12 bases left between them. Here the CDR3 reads CSARDVEAFSNQPQHF. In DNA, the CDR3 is TGCAGTGCTAGAGATGTGGAGGCATTTAGCAATCAGCCCCAGCATTTT.

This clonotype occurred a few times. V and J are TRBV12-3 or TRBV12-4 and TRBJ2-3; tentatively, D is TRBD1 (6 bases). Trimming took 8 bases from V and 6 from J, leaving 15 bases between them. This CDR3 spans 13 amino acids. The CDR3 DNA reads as TGTGCCAGCTGTAATGGGGGCTACGATACGCAGTATTTT. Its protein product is CASCNGGYDTQYF.

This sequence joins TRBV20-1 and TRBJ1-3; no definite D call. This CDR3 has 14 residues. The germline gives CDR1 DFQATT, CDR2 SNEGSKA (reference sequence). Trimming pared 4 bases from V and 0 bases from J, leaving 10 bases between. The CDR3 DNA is TGCAGTGCTACATCAGCCTTCTCTGGAAACACCATATATTTT. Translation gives CSATSAFSGNTIYF.

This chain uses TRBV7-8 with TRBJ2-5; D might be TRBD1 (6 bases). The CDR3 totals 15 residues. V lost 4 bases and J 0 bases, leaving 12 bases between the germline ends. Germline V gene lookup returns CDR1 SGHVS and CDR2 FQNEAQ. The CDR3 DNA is TGTGCCAGCAGCTCCGGGACAACGTACCAAGAGACCCAGTACTTC. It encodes CASSSGTTYQETQYF.

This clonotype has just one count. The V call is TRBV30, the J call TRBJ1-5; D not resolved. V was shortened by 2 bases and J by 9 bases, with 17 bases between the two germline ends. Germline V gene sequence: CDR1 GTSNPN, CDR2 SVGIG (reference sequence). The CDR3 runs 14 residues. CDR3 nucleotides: TGTGCCTGGAGTCCTGACCCTGGAGGGCGGCCCCAGCATTTT. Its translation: CAWSPDPGGRPQHF.

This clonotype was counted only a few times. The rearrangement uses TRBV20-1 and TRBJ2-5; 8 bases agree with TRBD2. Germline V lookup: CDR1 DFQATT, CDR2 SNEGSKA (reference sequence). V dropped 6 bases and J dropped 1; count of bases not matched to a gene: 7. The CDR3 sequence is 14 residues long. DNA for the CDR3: TGCAGTGCAACCCTCGGGAGGGTCCAAGAGACCCAGTACTTC. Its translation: CSATLGRVQETQYF.

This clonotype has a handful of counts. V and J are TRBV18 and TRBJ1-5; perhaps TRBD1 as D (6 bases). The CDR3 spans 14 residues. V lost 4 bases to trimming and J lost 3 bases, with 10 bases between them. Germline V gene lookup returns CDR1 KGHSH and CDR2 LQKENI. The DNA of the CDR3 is TGTGCCAGCTCACTAGGACAGAACAATCAGCCCCAGCATTTT. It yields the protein CASSLGQNNQPQHF.

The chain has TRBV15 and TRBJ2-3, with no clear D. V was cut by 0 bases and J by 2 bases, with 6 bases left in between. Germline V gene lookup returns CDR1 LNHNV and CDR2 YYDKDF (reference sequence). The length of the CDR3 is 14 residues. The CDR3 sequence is CATSREPATDTQYF. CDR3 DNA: TGTGCCACCAGCAGAGAGCCTGCCACAGATACGCAGTATTTT.

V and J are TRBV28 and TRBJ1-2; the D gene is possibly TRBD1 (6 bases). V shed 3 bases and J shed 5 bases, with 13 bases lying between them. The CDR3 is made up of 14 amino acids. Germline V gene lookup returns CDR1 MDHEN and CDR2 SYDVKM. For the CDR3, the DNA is TGTGCCAGCAGTTTGGGACAACCCGGTTATGGCTACACCTTC. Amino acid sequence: CASSLGQPGYGYTF.

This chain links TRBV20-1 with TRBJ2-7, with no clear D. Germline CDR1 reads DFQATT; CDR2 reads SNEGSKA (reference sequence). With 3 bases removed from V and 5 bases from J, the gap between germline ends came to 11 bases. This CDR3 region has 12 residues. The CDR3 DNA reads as TGCAGTGCTAGGGTTACAGACCACGAGCAGTACTTC. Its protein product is CSARVTDHEQYF.

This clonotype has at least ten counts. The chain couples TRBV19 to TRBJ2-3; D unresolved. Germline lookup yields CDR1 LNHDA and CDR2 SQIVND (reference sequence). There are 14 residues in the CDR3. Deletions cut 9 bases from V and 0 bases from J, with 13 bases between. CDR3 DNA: TGTGCCAGCAGAGGCGCGGACAGCACAGATACGCAGTATTTT. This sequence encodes CASRGADSTDTQYF.

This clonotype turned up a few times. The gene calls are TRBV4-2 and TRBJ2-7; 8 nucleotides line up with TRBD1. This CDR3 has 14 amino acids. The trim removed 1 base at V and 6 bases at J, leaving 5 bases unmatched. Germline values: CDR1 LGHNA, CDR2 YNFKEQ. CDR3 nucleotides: TGTGCCAGCAGCCAAGCTGGACAGGGAACCGAGCAGTACTTC. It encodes CASSQAGQGTEQYF.

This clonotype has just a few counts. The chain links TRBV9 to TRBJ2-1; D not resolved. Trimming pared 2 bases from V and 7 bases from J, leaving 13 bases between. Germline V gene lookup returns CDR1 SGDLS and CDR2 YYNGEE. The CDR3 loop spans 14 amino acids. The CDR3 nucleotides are TGTGCCAGCAGCGTTCTAGGGCTCGGGAATGAGCAGTTCTTC. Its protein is CASSVLGLGNEQFF.

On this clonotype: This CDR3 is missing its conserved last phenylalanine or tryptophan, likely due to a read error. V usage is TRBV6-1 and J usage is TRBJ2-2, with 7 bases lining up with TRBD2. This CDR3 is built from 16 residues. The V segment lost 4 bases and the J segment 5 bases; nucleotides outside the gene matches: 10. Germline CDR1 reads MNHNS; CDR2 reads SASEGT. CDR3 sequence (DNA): TGTGCCAGCAGTGTTCCGGGGGGAGGTACGACCGGGGAGCTGTTTTAT. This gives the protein CASSVPGGGTTGELFY.

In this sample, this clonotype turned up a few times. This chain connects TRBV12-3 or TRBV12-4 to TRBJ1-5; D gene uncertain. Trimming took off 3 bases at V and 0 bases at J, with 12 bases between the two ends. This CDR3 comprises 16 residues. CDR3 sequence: CASSFRQVDSNQPQHF. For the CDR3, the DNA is TGTGCCAGCAGTTTTCGTCAGGTGGATAGCAATCAGCCCCAGCATTTT.

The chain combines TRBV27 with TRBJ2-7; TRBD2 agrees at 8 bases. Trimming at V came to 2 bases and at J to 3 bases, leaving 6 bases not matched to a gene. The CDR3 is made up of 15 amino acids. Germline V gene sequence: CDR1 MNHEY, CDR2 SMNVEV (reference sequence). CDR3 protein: CASSLREAGGYEQYF. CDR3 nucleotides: TGTGCCAGCAGTTTACGGGAGGCGGGGGGCTACGAGCAGTACTTC.